This T cell receptor (beta chain) stems from a study of T cell responses to AZD1222 COVID-19 vaccine. Trimming removed 4 bases at V and 6 bases at J, with 7 bases between. CDR3 length equals 11 residues. Germline V gene data show CDR1 as MNHEY and CDR2 as SVGAGI. Study-level results: Among AZD1222 vaccinees, only 5 to 7 were seropositive at baseline. Among vaccine-associated CD4 TCRs, coverage spanned spike, with dominance at 160-218 and 743-854.

There are a few counts of this clone. What it binds is unknown. Profiling relied on immunoSEQ multiplex PCR, and the TCRdb table lists in-frame clones only, not all of them. The repertoire holds over 100,000 clones, with about 86% as singletons. The chain recombines TRBV6-5 with TRBJ2-7; the D is unclear. The sequences come from peripheral blood, collected on day 0 of AZD1222 vaccination. The sequence was obtained from an adult in good health. CDR3 sequence reads: CASSSVGEQYF. The CDR3, as DNA: TGTGCCAGCAGTTCCGTAGGCGAGCAGTACTTC.